The 29 T cell receptor beta chains below come from one sample, sequenced in a study of read filtering for tumor transcriptome and immune sequencing. Molecular barcoded adaptors covering alpha/delta and beta/gamma chains were used on approximately 400 ng RNA. A single record per CDR3 protein comes from TCRdb applying MiXCR to the reads. The data hold more than 55,000 distinct CDR3 sequences, with roughly 18% observed a single time. Sequencing was carried out using a population of CD138-negative cells sorted from bone marrow. These receptors came from a donor over 35 with multiple myeloma.

Of note for this clonotype: At one boundary the junction diverges from the germline segment, which might be a read error. The chain recombines TRBV4-1 with TRBJ2-1; D perhaps matches TRBD2 (5 bases). Germline CDR1 MGHRA, CDR2 YSYEKL. CDR3 length: 16 amino acids. The CDR3 region has the DNA TGCGCCAGCAGCCTCGGTGGGCCTAGCTCCTGCAATGAGCAGTTCTTC. It is translated as CASSLGGPSSCNEQFF.

This clonotype was seen ten or more times. The chain combines TRBV20-1 with TRBJ2-2; 10 nucleotides match TRBD2. Per the germline V gene, CDR1 is DFQATT and CDR2 is SNEGSKA (reference sequence). There are 19 residues in the CDR3. Trimming removed 0 bases from V and 6 bases from J; junction bases left unmatched: 16. The CDR3 here is CSAREGPSGREPWAGELFF. CDR3 DNA: TGCAGTGCTAGAGAGGGCCCTAGCGGGAGAGAACCCTGGGCCGGGGAGCTGTTTTTT.

This clonotype was counted ten times or more. The chain recombines TRBV6-2 or TRBV6-3 with TRBJ2-6, with D perhaps TRBD1 (5 bases). The CDR3 has 16 amino acids. Germline V gene sequence: CDR1 MNHEY, CDR2 SVGEGT. V lost 8 bases, J lost 0 bases, and 14 bases lay in between. CDR3 protein: CASLPNRYSGANVLTF. The CDR3, as DNA: TGTGCCAGCTTACCAAACAGGTACTCTGGGGCCAACGTCCTGACTTTC.

The CDR3 protein is CASSPFTWELFF. CDR3 in DNA: TGTGCCAGCAGCCCCTTTACTTGGGAGCTGTTTTTT. The gene calls are TRBV11-3 and TRBJ2-2; no firm D call. CDR3 length: 12 residues. Germline V gene sequence: CDR1 SGHNT, CDR2 YENEEA. Trimming pared 5 bases from V and 9 bases from J, leaving 10 bases between.

This clonotype was seen repeatedly, ten times or more. V is TRBV28 and J is TRBJ2-7; D gene ambiguous. The CDR3 has 11 amino acids. Trimming took off 6 bases at V and 7 bases at J, with 10 bases between the two ends. CDR1 and CDR2 (germline): MDHEN, SYDVKM. The CDR3 DNA reads as TGTGCCAGCAGCTCGGCTAGGGAGCAGTACTTC. This encodes CASSSAREQYF.

This clonotype was found many times. This chain connects TRBV20-1 to TRBJ2-1, with 7 bases aligning to TRBD2. Germline V gene sequence: CDR1 DFQATT, CDR2 SNEGSKA (reference sequence). V lost 5 bases to trimming and J lost 5 bases; unmatched junction nucleotides: 12. The CDR3 runs to 15 residues. The CDR3 nucleotides are TGCAGTGCTGGGCGGGACTACCGTTCGAACAATGAGCAGTTCTTC. Residues: CSAGRDYRSNNEQFF.

The chain joins TRBV28 to TRBJ2-7, with 7 bases that match TRBD1. CDR3 length equals 14 residues. Trimming took 5 bases from V and 5 from J; bases not matched to a gene: 9. Germline CDR1 and CDR2: MDHEN and SYDVKM. The CDR3 reads CASSLGQLLHEQYF. The CDR3 region has the DNA TGTGCCAGCAGTCTGGGACAGCTCCTCCACGAGCAGTACTTC.

This clonotype was detected ten times or more. V usage is TRBV20-1 and J usage is TRBJ2-2, with 7 bases that match TRBD1. J lost 1 base, V lost 6 bases, and 2 bases had no gene match. This CDR3 is 13 amino acids long. Per germline, CDR1 DFQATT and CDR2 SNEGSKA (reference sequence). For the CDR3, the DNA is TGCAGTGCCACAGGGGAGAACACCGGGGAGCTGTTTTTT. Translated, it gives CSATGENTGELFF.

This clonotype was observed at least ten times. V is TRBV10-3 and J is TRBJ2-2, with D unresolved. Germline assignment: CDR1 ENHRY and CDR2 SYGVKD. The ends were cut back, 3 bases at V and 2 bases at J, with 13 bases in the middle. The CDR3 length is 16 residues. The CDR3 region has the DNA TGTGCCATCAGTGACCCGAATAATTTAAACACCGGGGAGCTGTTTTTT. Translated, it gives CAISDPNNLNTGELFF.

As for this clonotype: A much larger clone differs from this one at a single base, so this may be a read error. The CDR3 here is CAASEQNYGYTF. For the CDR3, the DNA is TGTGCCGCCAGCGAACAGAACTATGGCTACACCTTC. V is TRBV24-1 and J is TRBJ1-2, with no clear D. The CDR3 is 12 amino acids. Germline V gene sequence: CDR1 KGHDR, CDR2 SFDVKD.

Only a few counts were recorded for this clonotype. The rearrangement links TRBV28 to TRBJ1-1; possible D gene TRBD1, 5 bases. V gave up 6 bases and J gave up 5 bases, with 10 bases separating them. CDR1 MDHEN and CDR2 SYDVKM come from the germline V gene. The CDR3 loop spans 12 amino acids. The CDR3 reads CASRLGETEAFF. CDR3 coding DNA: TGTGCCAGCAGGCTGGGGGAGACTGAAGCTTTCTTT.

Concerning this clonotype: The junction departs from germline at one end; a sequencing error may be responsible. J is TRBJ2-5 and V is TRBV28; D not certain. Germline V CDR1 and CDR2: MDHEN, SYDVKM. CDR3 length equals 14 residues. CDR3 in amino acids: CTSSLPTEQETQYF. CDR3 in DNA: TGTACCAGCAGTCTCCCAACGGAGCAAGAGACCCAGTACTTC.

The J gene is TRBJ2-1, the V gene TRBV5-4, with D unclear. The CDR3 runs 13 residues. The germline V gene encodes CDR1 SGHNT and CDR2 YYREEE (reference sequence). The V end was cut by 0 bases, the J end by 4 bases, with 5 bases between. In DNA, the CDR3 is TGTGCCAGCAGCTTGGTAAATTACAATGAGCAGTTCTTC. This codes for CASSLVNYNEQFF.

This clonotype was observed a few times. The chain carries TRBV29-1 and TRBJ1-1, with D unresolved. The CDR3 is 10 amino acids. CDR1 and CDR2 (germline): SQVTM, ANQGSEA. Trimming stripped 4 bases from V and 5 bases from J, with 5 bases between. CDR3 nucleotides: TGCAGCGTTGTCTTAACTGAAGCTTTCTTT. Residues: CSVVLTEAFF.

This clonotype has ten or more counts. The chain uses TRBV4-1 and TRBJ2-6; D may be TRBD1 (5 bases). The germline CDR1 and CDR2 sequences are MGHRA and YSYEKL. Trimming shortened V by 4 bases and J by 0 bases, and 10 bases separated the two germline ends. The CDR3 totals 16 residues. The CDR3 nucleotides read TGCGCCAGCAGCCCCCCAGGGTCCTCTGGGGCCAACGTCCTGACTTTC. Its protein is CASSPPGSSGANVLTF.

This clonotype has a count of ten or more. The CDR3 is CASSWAGPSYNEQFF. In nucleotides, the CDR3 is TGTGCCAGCAGTTGGGCCGGTCCCTCCTACAATGAGCAGTTCTTC. This rearrangement joins TRBV28 to TRBJ2-1; unclear D gene. Trimming stripped 4 bases from V and 0 bases from J, with 10 bases between. Germline V gene lookup returns CDR1 MDHEN and CDR2 SYDVKM. There are 15 residues in the CDR3.

With respect to this clonotype: A much larger clone differs from this one at a single base, so this may be a read error. The J gene is TRBJ2-3, the V gene TRBV20-1, with TRBD2 as a possible D gene (5 bases). From germline, CDR1 is DFQATT and CDR2 SNEGSKA (reference sequence). The CDR3 covers 16 residues. V shed 3 bases and J shed 3 bases, with 19 bases lying between them. As DNA, the CDR3 is TGCAGTGCTAGCGACGCAGCTAGCAGGATAACAGATACGCAGTATTTT. Protein sequence: CSASDAASRITDTQYF.

This clonotype was recorded at least ten times. V and J are TRBV6-2 or TRBV6-3 and TRBJ2-2, with TRBD2 as a possible D gene (6 bases). Germline V CDR1 and CDR2: MNHEY, SVGEGT. The V and J ends lost 7 bases and 4 bases respectively, with 19 bases between them. CDR3 size: 16 residues. As DNA, the CDR3 is TGTGCCAGCACCTCGGAGGGACGGACGTTCACCGGGGAGCTGTTTTTT. This sequence encodes CASTSEGRTFTGELFF.

For this clonotype: This may stem from a read error, because a much larger clone lies one nucleotide away. No conserved phenylalanine or tryptophan is present at the end of the CDR3, so a read error is the likely explanation. The rearrangement links TRBV4-1 to TRBJ2-3, with D unclear. The CDR3 totals 12 residues. The V end was cut by 5 bases, the J end by 2 bases, with 5 bases between. The V gene's germline CDR1 is MGHRA and CDR2 YSYEKL. DNA of the CDR3: TGCGCCAGCAGCTTACACACAGATACGCAGTATTCT. Its protein product is CASSLHTDTQYS.

In its sample, this clonotype was seen many times. This chain connects TRBV28 to TRBJ2-5; D may match TRBD1 or TRBD2 (5 bases each). V was pared by 6 bases and J by 5 bases, with 19 bases between. The CDR3 extends over 15 amino acids. The germline V gene encodes CDR1 MDHEN and CDR2 SYDVKM. Here the CDR3 reads CASSWRGVKSETQYF. CDR3 DNA: TGTGCCAGCAGCTGGAGAGGGGTAAAAAGCGAGACCCAGTACTTC. Full variable domain (rest looked up from reference TRBV28 and TRBJ2-5): DVKVTQSSRYLVKRTGEKVFLECVQDMDHENMFWYRQDPGLGLRLIYFSYDVKMKEKGDIPEGYSVSREKKERFSLILESASTNQTSMYLCASSWRGVKSETQYFGPGTRLLVL.

V usage is TRBV20-1 and J usage is TRBJ1-5; D uncertain. V shed 3 bases and J shed 4 bases, with 13 bases lying between them. The CDR3 runs to 14 residues. Germline values: CDR1 DFQATT, CDR2 SNEGSKA (reference sequence). The CDR3 is CSASLGTLNQPQHF. DNA of the CDR3: TGCAGTGCTAGCTTGGGAACACTGAATCAGCCCCAGCATTTT.

Concerning this clonotype itself: The junction shows a germline mismatch at one end, possibly a read error. The V call is TRBV2, the J call TRBJ2-7; the D is unclear. This CDR3 comprises 12 residues. CDR1 is SNHLY, CDR2 FYNNEI, per germline. CDR3 nucleotide sequence: TGTGCCGGCAGTGAACGGCCCTACGAGCAGTACTTC. This codes for CAGSERPYEQYF. Drawing the rest from reference TRBV2 and TRBJ2-7, the complete variable domain is EPEVTQTPSHQVTQMGQEVILRCVPISNHLYFYWYRQILGQKVEFLVSFYNNEISEKSEIFDDQFSVERPDGSNFTLKIRSTKLEDSAMYFCAGSERPYEQYFGPGTRLTVT.

At least ten counts were recorded for this clonotype. In DNA, the CDR3 is TGTGCCTGGAGTGTAGCGGGAGGGGTCGAGCAGTACTTC. Its protein is CAWSVAGGVEQYF. The chain links TRBV30 to TRBJ2-7; 10 nucleotides match TRBD2. Germline CDR1 and CDR2: GTSNPN and SVGIG (reference sequence). The CDR3 is made up of 13 amino acids. The V segment lost 0 bases and the J segment 6 bases; nucleotides outside the gene matches: 2.

This clonotype was recorded a few times. The chain recombines TRBV7-2 with TRBJ2-2, with 7 nucleotides matching TRBD1. The CDR3 length is 18 residues. Trimming took 1 base from V and 4 from J; bases not matched to a gene: 12. Germline-derived CDR1 and CDR2 are SGHTA and FQGNSA. The CDR3 is CASSLGFKTGTATGELFF. Written as DNA, the CDR3 is TGTGCCAGCAGCTTAGGTTTTAAGACAGGGACGGCCACCGGGGAGCTGTTTTTT.

This clonotype has only a few counts. This chain uses TRBV5-6 with TRBJ2-5; possible D gene TRBD1, 6 bases. Looked up from germline, CDR1 is SGHDT and CDR2 is YYEEEE. The V gene lost 4 bases and the J gene lost 7 bases, with 23 bases spanning the gap. The CDR3 length is 16 residues. The CDR3: CASSPITGTPSGTQYF. The CDR3 coding sequence is TGTGCCAGCAGCCCAATTACCGGGACACCGAGTGGGACCCAGTACTTC.

There are many counts of this clonotype. The rearrangement links TRBV7-9 to TRBJ2-1; tentative D call: TRBD1 (6 bases). Looked up from germline, CDR1 is SEHNR and CDR2 is FQNEAQ (reference sequence). V was clipped by 5 bases and J by 1 base, with 18 bases between them. The CDR3 is 17 residues long. This chain's CDR3 is CASSPPQSQGSYNEQFF. The CDR3 DNA reads TGTGCCAGCAGCCCACCCCAATCACAGGGTTCCTACAATGAGCAGTTCTTC.

This clonotype was found many times. The chain combines TRBV7-9 with TRBJ2-7; either TRBD1 or TRBD2 may fit D (6 bases each). The germline V gene encodes CDR1 SEHNR and CDR2 FQNEAQ (reference sequence). The V end was cut by 0 bases, the J end by 3 bases, with 18 bases between. This CDR3 is 17 amino acids long. As DNA, the CDR3 is TGTGCCAGCAGCTTAGCTGTAGGAGGGGGAGACTACTACGAGCAGTACTTC. It specifies CASSLAVGGGDYYEQYF.

Ten or more counts support this clonotype. The chain links TRBV5-1 to TRBJ2-1; the match to TRBD2 covers 12 bases. CDR1 is SGHRS, CDR2 YFSETQ, per germline. Losses at the gene ends were 4 bases for V and 8 bases for J; bases not matched to a gene: 7. This CDR3 region has 15 residues. CDR3 sequence reads: CASSPRTSGVDEQFF. Here the CDR3 DNA reads TGCGCCAGCAGCCCGCGGACTAGCGGGGTAGATGAGCAGTTCTTC.

Ten or more counts support this clonotype. V usage is TRBV20-1 and J usage is TRBJ2-2; D unclear. Between the trimmed V and J ends, which lost 6 bases and 1 base, there was a span of 12 bases. Germline-derived CDR1 and CDR2 are DFQATT and SNEGSKA (reference sequence). The CDR3 has 14 amino acids. The CDR3 DNA sequence: TGCAGTGCGTTAGGAACCATGAACACCGGGGAGCTGTTTTTT. This translates into CSALGTMNTGELFF.